This TCR beta chain was identified in a study of cytomegalovirus exposure and HLA in healthy donors. Study outcomes and limitations: Based on reports, TCR beta sequences accurately predicted HLA-A and HLA-B alleles for most subjects. With later analysis, a missense DCLRE1C variant became linked to TCR beta V- and J-gene trimming.

This clone was picked up a small number of times. Its antigen remains unidentified. PCR employed 60 Vbeta and 13 Jbeta primers. The protocol was immunoSEQ multiplex PCR, while the TCRdb copy is restricted to in-frame clones and leaves out a portion. Altogether approximately 160,000 clones are present, approximately 80% being singletons, with the ten largest covering roughly 0.82%. In germline, CDR1 is MGHRA, CDR2 YSYEKL. V lost 3 bases, J lost 0 bases, and 8 bases lay in between. The CDR3 runs to 14 residues. This chain uses TRBV4-1 with TRBJ1-1, with a weak D call TRBD1 (5 bases). Input material: PBMCs. This TCR derives from a female donor in good health and CMV-seronegative. CDR3: CASSQAGMNTEAFF. For the CDR3, the DNA is TGCGCCAGCAGCCAGGCAGGGATGAACACTGAAGCTTTCTTT.